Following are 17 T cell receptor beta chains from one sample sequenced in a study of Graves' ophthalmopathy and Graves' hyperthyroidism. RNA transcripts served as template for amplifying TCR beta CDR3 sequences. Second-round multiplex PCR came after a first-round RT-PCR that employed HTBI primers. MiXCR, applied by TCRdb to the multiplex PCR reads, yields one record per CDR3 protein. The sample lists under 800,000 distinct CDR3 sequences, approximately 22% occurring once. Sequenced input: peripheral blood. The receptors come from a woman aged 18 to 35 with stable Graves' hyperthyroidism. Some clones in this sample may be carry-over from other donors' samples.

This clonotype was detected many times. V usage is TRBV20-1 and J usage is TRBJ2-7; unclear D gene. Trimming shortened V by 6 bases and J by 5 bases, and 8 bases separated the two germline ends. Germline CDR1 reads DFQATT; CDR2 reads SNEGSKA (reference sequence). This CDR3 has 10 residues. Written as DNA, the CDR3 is TGCAGTGCCATGAGCAACGAGCAGTACTTC. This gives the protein CSAMSNEQYF.

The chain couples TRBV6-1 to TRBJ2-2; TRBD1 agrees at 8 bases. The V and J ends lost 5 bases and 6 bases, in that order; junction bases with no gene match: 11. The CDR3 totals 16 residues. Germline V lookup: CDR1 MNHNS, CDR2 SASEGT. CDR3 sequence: CASSRSGQGVAGELFF. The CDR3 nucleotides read TGTGCCAGCAGTCGCTCCGGACAGGGCGTCGCCGGGGAGCTGTTTTTT.

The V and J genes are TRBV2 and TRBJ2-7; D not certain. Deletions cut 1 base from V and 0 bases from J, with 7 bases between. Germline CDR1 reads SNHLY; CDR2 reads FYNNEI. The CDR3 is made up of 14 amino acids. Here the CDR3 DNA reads TGTGCCAGCAGTGAAGGGTATAGCTCCTACGAGCAGTACTTC. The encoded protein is CASSEGYSSYEQYF. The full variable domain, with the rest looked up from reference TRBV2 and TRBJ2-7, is EPEVTQTPSHQVTQMGQEVILRCVPISNHLYFYWYRQILGQKVEFLVSFYNNEISEKSEIFDDQFSVERPDGSNFTLKIRSTKLEDSAMYFCASSEGYSSYEQYFGPGTRLTVT.

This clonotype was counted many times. The CDR3 DNA is TGTGCCAGCAGTTTATACGGACACACCTATGGCTACACCTTC. It codes for CASSLYGHTYGYTF. The chain has TRBV27 and TRBJ1-2; possible D gene TRBD1, 5 bases. The V gene's germline CDR1 is MNHEY and CDR2 SMNVEV (reference sequence). Trimming took off 1 base at V and 4 bases at J, with 10 bases between the two ends. The CDR3 contains 14 residues.

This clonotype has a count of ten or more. CDR3 sequence reads: CASSRKGFTYNSPLHF. Here the CDR3 DNA reads TGTGCCAGCTCGCGCAAAGGGTTTACCTATAATTCACCCCTCCACTTT. The gene calls are TRBV18 and TRBJ1-6; the D is unclear. CDR3 length: 16 amino acids. CDR1 KGHSH and CDR2 LQKENI come from the germline V gene. V was pared by 6 bases and J by 2 bases, with 14 bases between.

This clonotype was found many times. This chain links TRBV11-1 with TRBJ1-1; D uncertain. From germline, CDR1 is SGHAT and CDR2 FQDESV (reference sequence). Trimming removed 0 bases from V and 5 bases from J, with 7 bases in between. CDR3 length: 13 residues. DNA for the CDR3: TGTGCCAGCAGCTTAGCCTCGGATACTGAAGCTTTCTTT. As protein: CASSLASDTEAFF.

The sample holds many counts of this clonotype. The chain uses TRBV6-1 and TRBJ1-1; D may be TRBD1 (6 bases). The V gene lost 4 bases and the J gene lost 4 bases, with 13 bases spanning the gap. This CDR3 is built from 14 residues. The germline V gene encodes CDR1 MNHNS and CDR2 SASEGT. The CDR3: CASSAQGGGTEAFF. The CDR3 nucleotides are TGTGCCAGCAGTGCACAGGGAGGGGGCACTGAAGCTTTCTTT.

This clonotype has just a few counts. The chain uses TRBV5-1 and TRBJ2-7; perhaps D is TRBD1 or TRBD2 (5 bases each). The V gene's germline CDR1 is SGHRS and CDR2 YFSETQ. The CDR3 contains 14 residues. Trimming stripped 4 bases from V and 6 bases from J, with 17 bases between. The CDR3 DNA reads TGCGCCAGCAGCGGGTTTGAGGGACGGGGCGAGCAGTACTTC. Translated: CASSGFEGRGEQYF.

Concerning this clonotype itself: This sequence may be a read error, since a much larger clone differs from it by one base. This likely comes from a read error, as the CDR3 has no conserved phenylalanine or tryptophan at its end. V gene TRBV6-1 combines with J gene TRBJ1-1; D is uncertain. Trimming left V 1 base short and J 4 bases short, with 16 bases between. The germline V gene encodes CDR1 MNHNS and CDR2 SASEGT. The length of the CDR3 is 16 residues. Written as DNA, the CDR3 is TGTGCCAGCAGTGAAGATATAGGGTCCCTTGGCACTGAAGCTTTCCTT. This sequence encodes CASSEDIGSLGTEAFL.

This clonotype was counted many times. The chain's CDR3 is CASSPTGGQETQYF. CDR3 DNA: TGTGCCAGCAGCCCGACGGGTGGGCAAGAGACCCAGTACTTC. The rearrangement joins TRBV12-3 or TRBV12-4 to TRBJ2-5, with D unclear. This CDR3 is 14 amino acids long. V was cut by 6 bases and J by 2 bases, with 13 bases left in between.

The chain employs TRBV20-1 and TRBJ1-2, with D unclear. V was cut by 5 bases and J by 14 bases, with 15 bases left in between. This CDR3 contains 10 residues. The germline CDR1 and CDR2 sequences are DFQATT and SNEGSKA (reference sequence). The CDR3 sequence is CSAPQTDGTF. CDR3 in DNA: TGCAGTGCTCCTCAGACGGACGGTACCTTC.

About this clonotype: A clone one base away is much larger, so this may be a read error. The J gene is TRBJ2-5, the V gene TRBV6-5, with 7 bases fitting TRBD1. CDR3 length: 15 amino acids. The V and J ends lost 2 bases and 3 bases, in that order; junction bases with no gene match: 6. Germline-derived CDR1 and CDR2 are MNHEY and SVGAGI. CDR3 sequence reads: CASSYTETGKETQYF. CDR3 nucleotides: TGTGCCAGCAGTTACACAGAGACAGGGAAAGAGACCCAGTACTTC.

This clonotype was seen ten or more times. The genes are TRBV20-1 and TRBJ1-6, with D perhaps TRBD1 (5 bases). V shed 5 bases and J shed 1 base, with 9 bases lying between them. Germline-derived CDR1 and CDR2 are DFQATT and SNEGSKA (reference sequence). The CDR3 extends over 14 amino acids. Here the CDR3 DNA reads TGCAGTGCTGAGCAGGGTTCCTATAATTCACCCCTCCACTTT. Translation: CSAEQGSYNSPLHF.

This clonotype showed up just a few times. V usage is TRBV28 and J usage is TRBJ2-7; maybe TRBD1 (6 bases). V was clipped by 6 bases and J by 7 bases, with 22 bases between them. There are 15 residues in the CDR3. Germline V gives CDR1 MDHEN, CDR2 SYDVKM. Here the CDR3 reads CASSLTVGGESEQYF. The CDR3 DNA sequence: TGTGCCAGCAGCTTGACCGTAGGGGGTGAAAGTGAGCAGTACTTC.

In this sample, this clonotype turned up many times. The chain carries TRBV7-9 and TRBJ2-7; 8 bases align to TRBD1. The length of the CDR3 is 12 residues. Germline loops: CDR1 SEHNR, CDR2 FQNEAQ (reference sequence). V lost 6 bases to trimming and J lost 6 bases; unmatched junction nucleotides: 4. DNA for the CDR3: TGTGCCAGCAGTATCACAGGGGGCGAGCAGTACTTC. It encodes CASSITGGEQYF.

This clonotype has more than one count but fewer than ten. CDR3 region: CASSDPTYTQYF. DNA of the CDR3: TGTGCCAGCAGTGATCCCACGTATACGCAGTATTTT. This sequence joins TRBV2 and TRBJ2-3; no firm D call. V dropped 3 bases and J dropped 7 bases, with 8 bases sitting between them. Germline V gene sequence: CDR1 SNHLY, CDR2 FYNNEI. The length of the CDR3 is 12 residues.

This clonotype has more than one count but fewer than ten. The CDR3 region has the DNA TGTGCCACCAGCAGAGTAGCTAGCGGGGGGGCTAGAGCCAAAAACATTCAGTACTTC. Its translation: CATSRVASGGARAKNIQYF. V usage is TRBV15 and J usage is TRBJ2-4, with 12 bases lining up with TRBD2. Germline V lookup: CDR1 LNHNV, CDR2 YYDKDF (reference sequence). Trimming cost V 1 base and J 0 bases; bases outside gene matches: 7. The CDR3 is 19 amino acids.